A selection of T cell receptor beta chains follows, all from one sample in a study of T cells in Graves' hyperthyroidism and ophthalmopathy. MiXCR, applied by TCRdb to the multiplex PCR reads, yields one record per CDR3 protein. Here the sample spans about 250,000 distinct CDR3 sequences, around 24% being singletons. Source material: blood. The receptors shown here come from a woman aged 40 to 55 with Graves' ophthalmopathy. Each CDR3 is given with its conserved first and last residue. A D gene is named only where the DNA matches it firmly. Size is stated for part of the rows, as once, few or many counts, or as a class when the clone is expanded.

CDR3aa: CASSNRQGPNTGELFF
CDR3nt: TGTGCCAGCAGTAACCGACAGGGACCGAACACCGGGGAGCTGTTTTTT
len: 16
j_gene: TRBJ2-2
v_gene: TRBV12-3/TRBV12-4
d_gene: TRBD1
abundance: -

CDR3aa: CASSPPTSGRGYEQYF
CDR3nt: TGCGCCAGCAGCCCGCCGACTAGCGGGAGAGGATACGAGCAGTACTTC
len: 16
j_gene: TRBJ2-7
v_gene: TRBV5-1
d_gene: TRBD2
abundance: -

CDR3aa: CASSGYTF
CDR3nt: TGTGCCAGCAGTGGCTACACCTTC
len: 8
j_gene: TRBJ1-2
v_gene: TRBV6-4
d_gene: -
abundance: -

CDR3aa: CASSQAGAGDNSPLHF
CDR3nt: TGTGCCAGCAGCCAGGCTGGGGCTGGAGATAATTCACCCCTCCACTTT
len: 16
j_gene: TRBJ1-6
v_gene: TRBV6-1
d_gene: -
abundance: many

CDR3aa: CATSNPDQPQHF
CDR3nt: TGTGCCACCAGCAACCCGGATCAGCCCCAGCATTTT
len: 12
j_gene: TRBJ1-5
v_gene: TRBV15
d_gene: -
abundance: -

CDR3aa: CASSYSIVRHGNYGYTF
CDR3nt: TGTGCCAGCAGTTACTCGATCGTAAGACACGGAAACTATGGCTACACCTTC
len: 17
j_gene: TRBJ1-2
v_gene: TRBV6-5
d_gene: -
abundance: -

CDR3aa: CASSPSTSYSNQPQHF
CDR3nt: TGTGCCAGCTCACCAAGCACATCATATAGCAATCAGCCCCAGCATTTT
len: 16
j_gene: TRBJ1-5
v_gene: TRBV18
d_gene: -
abundance: many

CDR3aa: CASSVGTLHTF
CDR3nt: TGTGCCAGCAGCGTAGGGACCCTCCACACCTTC
len: 11
j_gene: TRBJ1-2
v_gene: TRBV9
d_gene: -
abundance: -

CDR3aa: CASSIELAKNIQYF
CDR3nt: TGTGCCAGTAGTATTGAACTAGCCAAAAACATTCAGTACTTC
len: 14
j_gene: TRBJ2-4
v_gene: TRBV19
d_gene: -
abundance: few

CDR3aa: CATQGGGEQYF
CDR3nt: TGTGCCACACAGGGGGGTGGCGAGCAGTACTTC
len: 11
j_gene: TRBJ2-7
v_gene: TRBV28
d_gene: TRBD1
abundance: many

CDR3aa: CASSFGRDNEQYF
CDR3nt: TGTGCCAGCAGTTTCGGCAGGGACAACGAGCAGTACTTC
len: 13
j_gene: TRBJ2-7
v_gene: TRBV12-3/TRBV12-4
d_gene: -
abundance: -

CDR3aa: CASSYGGTEAFF
CDR3nt: TGTGCCAGCAGTTACGGGGGTACTGAAGCTTTCTTT
len: 12
j_gene: TRBJ1-1
v_gene: TRBV6-5
d_gene: -
abundance: many

CDR3aa: CASRDRVAFF
CDR3nt: TGTGCCAGCAGGGACAGGGTGGCTTTCTTT
len: 10
j_gene: TRBJ1-1
v_gene: TRBV6-4
d_gene: TRBD1
abundance: -

CDR3aa: CASSSRDEFPYGYTF
CDR3nt: TGTGCCAGCAGTTCCCGGGACGAATTTCCCTATGGCTACACCTTC
len: 15
j_gene: TRBJ1-2
v_gene: TRBV27
d_gene: -
abundance: many

CDR3aa: CASSLQGSETQYF
CDR3nt: TGTGCCAGCAGTTTACAAGGGAGTGAGACCCAGTACTTC
len: 13
j_gene: TRBJ2-5
v_gene: TRBV28
d_gene: -
abundance: many

CDR3aa: CASSNDRARGYTF
CDR3nt: TGTGCCAGCAGCAACGACAGGGCGCGGGGCTACACCTTC
len: 13
j_gene: TRBJ1-2
v_gene: TRBV6-1
d_gene: TRBD1
abundance: many

CDR3aa: CASSAGTSGANVLTF
CDR3nt: TGTGCCAGCAGTGCGGGAACCTCTGGGGCCAACGTCCTGACTTTC
len: 15
j_gene: TRBJ2-6
v_gene: TRBV6-1
d_gene: -
abundance: many

CDR3aa: CAWSDTGGSQPQHF
CDR3nt: TGTGCCTGGAGTGATACAGGGGGCAGTCAGCCCCAGCATTTT
len: 14
j_gene: TRBJ1-5
v_gene: TRBV30
d_gene: TRBD1
abundance: many

CDR3aa: CASSLVGTYEQYF
CDR3nt: TGTGCCAGCAGTTTAGTAGGGACCTACGAGCAGTACTTC
len: 13
j_gene: TRBJ2-7
v_gene: TRBV27
d_gene: -
abundance: many

CDR3aa: CSARDGGMGLAGFEQYF
CDR3nt: TGCAGTGCTAGAGATGGGGGTATGGGGCTAGCGGGATTCGAGCAGTACTTC
len: 17
j_gene: TRBJ2-7
v_gene: TRBV20-1
d_gene: TRBD2
abundance: many

CDR3aa: CASSRVDQETQYF
CDR3nt: TGTGCCAGCTCACGAGTAGACCAAGAGACCCAGTACTTC
len: 13
j_gene: TRBJ2-5
v_gene: TRBV18
d_gene: -
abundance: -

CDR3aa: CASSSVSGELFF
CDR3nt: TGTGCCAGCAGTTCGGTTAGCGGGGAGCTGTTTTTT
len: 12
j_gene: TRBJ2-2
v_gene: TRBV28
d_gene: -
abundance: many

CDR3aa: CSVPGTSGYEQYF
CDR3nt: TGCAGCGTACCCGGGACTAGCGGTTACGAGCAGTACTTC
len: 13
j_gene: TRBJ2-7
v_gene: TRBV29-1
d_gene: TRBD2
abundance: many

CDR3aa: CASSFLGTGSDEQYF
CDR3nt: TGTGCCAGCAGTTTTTTAGGTACGGGGTCCGACGAGCAGTACTTC
len: 15
j_gene: TRBJ2-7
v_gene: TRBV28
d_gene: -
abundance: few

CDR3aa: CASSQELAGGYYEQYF
CDR3nt: TGTGCCAGCAGCCAGGAACTAGCGGGAGGATACTACGAGCAGTACTTC
len: 16
j_gene: TRBJ2-7
v_gene: TRBV4-2
d_gene: TRBD2
abundance: many

CDR3aa: CASSQGGDTNQPQHF
CDR3nt: TGCGCCAGCAGCCAAGGAGGGGACACCAATCAGCCCCAGCATTTT
len: 15
j_gene: TRBJ1-5
v_gene: TRBV4-1
d_gene: -
abundance: many

CDR3aa: CASSPARDGGAFF
CDR3nt: TGTGCCAGCAGCCCCGCCCGGGACGGGGGGGCTTTCTTT
len: 13
j_gene: TRBJ1-1
v_gene: TRBV11-2
d_gene: -
abundance: many

CDR3aa: CSAGRGGYSNQPQHF
CDR3nt: TGCAGTGCGGGCCGCGGGGGATATAGCAATCAGCCCCAGCATTTT
len: 15
j_gene: TRBJ1-5
v_gene: TRBV20-1
d_gene: -
abundance: many

CDR3aa: CAWSVEPFGNTEAFF
CDR3nt: TGTGCCTGGAGTGTAGAACCCTTCGGGAACACTGAAGCTTTCTTT
len: 15
j_gene: TRBJ1-1
v_gene: TRBV30
d_gene: -
abundance: few

CDR3aa: CAIIGGNTIYF
CDR3nt: TGTGCCATCATCGGAGGTAACACCATATATTTT
len: 11
j_gene: TRBJ1-3
v_gene: TRBV10-3
d_gene: -
abundance: many

CDR3aa: CASSLWGLKHDEQYF
CDR3nt: TGTGCCAGCAGTTTATGGGGGCTCAAACACGACGAGCAGTACTTC
len: 15
j_gene: TRBJ2-7
v_gene: TRBV11-3
d_gene: -
abundance: -

CDR3aa: CASSFYTGGSYEQYF
CDR3nt: TGTGCCAGCAGCTTCTATACAGGGGGCTCCTACGAGCAGTACTTC
len: 15
j_gene: TRBJ2-7
v_gene: TRBV6-1
d_gene: TRBD1
abundance: few

CDR3aa: CSAGAGGRNQPQHF
CDR3nt: TGCAGCGCCGGTGCAGGGGGACGCAATCAGCCCCAGCATTTT
len: 14
j_gene: TRBJ1-5
v_gene: TRBV29-1
d_gene: TRBD1
abundance: -

CDR3aa: CASRHGGHTEAFF
CDR3nt: TGTGCCAGCAGGCACGGAGGGCACACTGAAGCTTTCTTT
len: 13
j_gene: TRBJ1-1
v_gene: TRBV2
d_gene: -
abundance: many

CDR3aa: CASSLEGGLTGELFF
CDR3nt: TGCGCCAGCAGCTTGGAAGGGGGTCTCACCGGGGAGCTGTTTTTT
len: 15
j_gene: TRBJ2-2
v_gene: TRBV5-1
d_gene: -
abundance: many

CDR3aa: CARVITYEQYF
CDR3nt: TGTGCCAGAGTAATTACCTACGAGCAGTACTTC
len: 11
j_gene: TRBJ2-7
v_gene: TRBV28
d_gene: -
abundance: -

CDR3aa: CASSPGQAYGYTF
CDR3nt: TGCGCCAGCAGCCCCGGACAGGCCTATGGCTACACCTTC
len: 13
j_gene: TRBJ1-2
v_gene: TRBV4-1
d_gene: TRBD1
abundance: many

CDR3aa: CASSEALMGTTEAFF
CDR3nt: TGTGCCAGCAGTGAAGCGCTTATGGGTACCACTGAAGCTTTCTTT
len: 15
j_gene: TRBJ1-1
v_gene: TRBV2
d_gene: -
abundance: many

CDR3aa: CASSQRTSGSEQYF
CDR3nt: TGTGCCAGCAGTCAGCGGACTAGCGGGAGCGAGCAGTACTTC
len: 14
j_gene: TRBJ2-7
v_gene: TRBV2
d_gene: TRBD2
abundance: many

CDR3aa: CASSQAGHLNTEAFF
CDR3nt: TGCGCCAGCAGCCAGGCCGGACACCTGAACACTGAAGCTTTCTTT
len: 15
j_gene: TRBJ1-1
v_gene: TRBV4-1
d_gene: -
abundance: many

CDR3aa: CSARGGSLNQPQHF
CDR3nt: TGCAGTGCTAGGGGGGGCAGTCTCAATCAGCCCCAGCATTTT
len: 14
j_gene: TRBJ1-5
v_gene: TRBV20-1
d_gene: -
abundance: -

CDR3aa: CASSFQRTIYF
CDR3nt: TGTGCCAGCAGTTTTCAAAGGACCATATATTTT
len: 11
j_gene: TRBJ1-3
v_gene: TRBV12-3/TRBV12-4
d_gene: -
abundance: few

CDR3aa: CASSLGLAGRGETQYF
CDR3nt: TGTGCCAGCAGCTTAGGGTTAGCGGGGAGGGGTGAGACCCAGTACTTC
len: 16
j_gene: TRBJ2-5
v_gene: TRBV11-2
d_gene: TRBD2
abundance: -

CDR3aa: CASSYNRGAKNIQYF
CDR3nt: TGTGCCAGCAGTTACAATCGGGGGGCCAAAAACATTCAGTACTTC
len: 15
j_gene: TRBJ2-4
v_gene: TRBV6-2/TRBV6-3
d_gene: -
abundance: many

CDR3aa: CASGFLEQYF
CDR3nt: TGTGCCAGCGGGTTTCTCGAGCAGTACTTC
len: 10
j_gene: TRBJ2-7
v_gene: TRBV28
d_gene: -
abundance: many

CDR3aa: CASTPGAAYTGELFF
CDR3nt: TGTGCCAGCACCCCGGGAGCCGCCTACACCGGGGAGCTGTTTTTT
len: 15
j_gene: TRBJ2-2
v_gene: TRBV7-2
d_gene: -
abundance: few